This TCR beta chain was captured by sequencing in a study of T cell responses to AZD1222 COVID-19 vaccine. Per germline, CDR1 MNHEY and CDR2 SVGAGI. J gave up 9 bases and V 6 bases, and 4 bases lay outside the gene matches. This CDR3 is 13 amino acids long. Using immunoSEQ multiplex PCR, the repertoire was profiled, and TCRdb retains in-frame clones only, with some absent. This table holds around 140,000 clones, roughly 91% found once. The source of this sequence is an adult in good health. V gene TRBV6-5 combines with J gene TRBJ1-6; TRBD1 aligns across 8 bases. The material was peripheral blood, obtained on day 0 of AZD1222 vaccination. DNA for the CDR3: TGTGCCAGCAGGGACAGGGTTACTTCACCCCTCCACTTT. Its translation is CASRDRVTSPLHF.